This T cell receptor beta chain was sequenced in a study of blood T cell repertoires in COVID-19. The CDR3 totals 16 residues. J gave up 4 bases and V 3 bases, and 12 bases lay outside the gene matches. The germline gives CDR1 SGDLS, CDR2 YYNGEE. The data were produced by immunoSEQ multiplex PCR, yet TCRdb's version contains in-frame clones alone and is incomplete. The sample holds some 220,000 clones, about 80% seen once. This sequence joins TRBV9 and TRBJ1-2; TRBD1 matches at 7 bases. The source material was peripheral blood. This TCR derives from a woman aged 55 to 70 with acute or convalescent COVID-19. CDR3 DNA sequence: TGTGCCAGCAGCGACCCGACAGGGAAACCGCGCTATGGCTACACCTTC. This translates into CASSDPTGKPRYGYTF.